A single count supports the clone carrying this T cell receptor beta chain. Its antigen is unidentified. The data derive from a study of blood T cell dynamics during melanoma immunotherapy. Study observations and caveats: PBMC repertoires of eventual disease-control patients split at W3 into clonality or diversity gains. Whether repertoire-driving clones were melanoma-specific could not be determined.

Stated time point: pre-treatment baseline. Every bulk PBMC sample received the same 350 ng of DNA. The data were produced by immunoSEQ multiplex PCR, yet TCRdb's version contains in-frame clones alone and is incomplete. The data show approximately 15,000 clones, approximately 87% seen once. The CDR3 is 15 residues long. V was cut by 6 bases and J by 5 bases, with 14 bases left in between. Germline V gene data show CDR1 as KGHSH and CDR2 as LQKENI. The clonotype was recovered from a human donor with melanoma. The source material was blood, sampled from a patient treated with checkpoint blockade. The V gene is TRBV18, the J gene TRBJ2-6; a weak D match, TRBD2 (7 bases). The DNA for the CDR3 is TGTGCCAGCTCGCCCGACGGGGGGCGGGCCAACGTCCTGACTTTC. Its translation: CASSPDGGRANVLTF.